Listed below are T cell receptor beta chains from one sample, sequenced in a study of cytomegalovirus exposure and HLA in healthy donors. The table came from immunoSEQ multiplex PCR; TCRdb's copy has only in-frame clones and leaves some out. The repertoire includes approximately 160,000 clones, approximately 82% of them detected once, and 1.5% sits in the top ten. What was sequenced was PBMCs. The origin of the receptors is a male donor in good health and CMV-seronegative. CDR3s leave out the opening cysteine and the closing phenylalanine or tryptophan.

TRBV7-9	ASSPDRALNTEAF
TRBV6-5	ASSYRGFGQPQH
TRBV11-2	ASSPEMAGLGGYT
TRBV11-2	ASSSRYEQY
TRBV19	ASSIEYRGDTQY
TRBV18	ASSPRQGPYEQY
TRBV5-1	ASSLPGAGEQY
TRBV15	ATSRDRGGQTQY
TRBV15	ATSRKVAGGDTQY
TRBV2	ASSVFRTGGEQY
TRBV11-3	ASRGTSSDTQY
TRBV9	ASSVGVRNANTGELF
TRBV6-1	ASSVTSGSAYEQF
TRBV14	ASSPLAGSAWREQY
TRBV30	AWSELGGSNYGYT
TRBV7-3	ASSSLAASTDTQY
TRBV2	ASRGGTSTDTQY
TRBV6-6	ASSDSGTGELF
TRBV5-1	ASSLVGTGLQETQY
TRBV9	ASSVDRTASGANVLT
TRBV6-6	ASSRSNMRGREAF
TRBV7-8	ASSLLRSPDYGYT
TRBV5-4	ASNLAGAKNIQY
TRBV9	ASSVAVGGNEKLF
TRBV7-2	ASSAPYGTSGATDTQY
TRBV6-1	ASSDRRRYGYT
TRBV4-2	ASSQLRGGEQY
TRBV27	ASSLFRGSGNQPQH
TRBV15	ATSRRGLAEVTGELF
TRBV19	ASLPGQGTYGYT
TRBV27	ASRVGLAGTDTQY
TRBV9	ASSVDRGHYEQY
TRBV7-6	ASSLEAGPRELF
TRBV13	ASSLVNTEAF
TRBV14	ASSQVRGSTDTQY
TRBV6-1	ASSDILVDVQPQH
TRBV7-3	ASSFPSRGNRNSYNEQF
TRBV28	ASSHRIADEQY
TRBV19	ASRLRTGGAGEKLF